Following are 23 T cell receptor beta chains from one sample sequenced in a study of blood T cell repertoires in COVID-19. Sequencing used immunoSEQ multiplex PCR; TCRdb keeps in-frame clones, though not all of them. Of about 180,000 clones in the sample, roughly 88% were seen once. The sequenced sample consisted of PBMCs or T cells enriched from blood (not recorded which). Every receptor here comes from a man in his fifties or sixties who had recovered from COVID-19.

V usage is TRBV6-6 and J usage is TRBJ1-2; weak D call: TRBD1 (5 bases). From germline, CDR1 is MNHNY and CDR2 SVGAGI (reference sequence). The CDR3 length is 16 residues. Trimming pared 7 bases from V and 4 bases from J, leaving 22 bases between. This chain's CDR3 is CASTTFSAGGGYGYTF. The CDR3 nucleotides read TGTGCCAGCACCACCTTTTCCGCCGGGGGGGGCTATGGCTACACCTTC.

The genes are TRBV7-8 and TRBJ1-1; D ambiguous. The germline V and J ends were trimmed by 5 bases and 1 base, with 11 bases remaining between them. The CDR3 totals 14 residues. The V gene's germline CDR1 is SGHVS and CDR2 FQNEAQ. The CDR3 reads CASSTGTTNTEAFF. DNA of the CDR3: TGTGCCAGCAGCACGGGAACGACGAACACTGAAGCTTTCTTT.

The rearrangement links TRBV19 to TRBJ2-5; tentatively, D is TRBD2 (5 bases). Germline CDR1 reads LNHDA; CDR2 reads SQIVND (reference sequence). V lost 7 bases and J 2 bases, leaving 17 bases between the germline ends. CDR3 length: 15 amino acids. CDR3 region: CASNLIGGSQETQYF. The CDR3 DNA follows: TGTGCCAGTAATTTAATCGGAGGATCGCAAGAGACCCAGTACTTC.

The chain recombines TRBV10-1 with TRBJ2-2; 8 bases line up with TRBD1. Germline lookup yields CDR1 WNHNN and CDR2 SYGVQD (reference sequence). J was trimmed by 5 bases and V by 4 bases; bases with no gene match: 3. The CDR3 is made up of 14 amino acids. The CDR3 DNA reads TGCGCCAGCAGTGGGACAGGGTCAACCGGGGAGCTGTTTTTT. Protein: CASSGTGSTGELFF.

The chain recombines TRBV5-6 with TRBJ2-3; 10 nucleotides agree with TRBD2. Germline lookup yields CDR1 SGHDT and CDR2 YYEEEE. CDR3 size: 16 residues. J lost 5 bases, V lost 4 bases, and 10 bases had no gene match. This chain's CDR3 is CASSPPAGGPIDTQYF. CDR3 sequence (DNA): TGTGCCAGCAGCCCCCCAGCGGGGGGGCCGATAGATACGCAGTATTTT.

The chain joins TRBV5-1 to TRBJ2-5; D gene uncertain. Trimming took off 1 base at V and 4 bases at J, with 11 bases between the two ends. The CDR3 has 14 residues. Germline V CDR1 and CDR2: SGHRS, YFSETQ. Here the CDR3 DNA reads TGCGCCAGCAGCTTGTTCGCAACGGGAGAGACCCAGTACTTC. This translates into CASSLFATGETQYF.

The rearrangement links TRBV6-1 to TRBJ2-2; D is perhaps TRBD2 (5 bases). Germline CDR1 and CDR2: MNHNS and SASEGT. This CDR3 contains 16 residues. V lost 1 base to trimming and J lost 4 bases, with 13 bases between them. The CDR3 DNA is TGTGCCAGCAGTGAAGTCCGGGGATCGGGCACCGGGGAGCTGTTTTTT. Translating it yields CASSEVRGSGTGELFF.

J is TRBJ1-5 and V is TRBV11-3; TRBD1 might be the D (6 bases). V lost 0 bases, J lost 1 base, and 13 bases lay in between. The CDR3 spans 17 residues. In germline, CDR1 is SGHNT, CDR2 YENEEA. The CDR3 region is CASSLDSGTCSNQPQHF. As DNA, the CDR3 is TGTGCCAGCAGCTTAGATTCGGGGACATGCAGCAATCAGCCCCAGCATTTT.

The V and J genes are TRBV7-9 and TRBJ1-1, with a possible D match to TRBD1 (5 bases). CDR3 size: 13 residues. Trimming took off 6 bases at V and 6 bases at J, with 14 bases between the two ends. Germline V lookup: CDR1 SEHNR, CDR2 FQNEAQ (reference sequence). Here the CDR3 reads CASRLGGVSEAFF. Here the CDR3 DNA reads TGTGCCAGCAGGCTCGGGGGGGTTTCTGAAGCTTTCTTT. The full variable domain, rest sourced from reference TRBV7-9 and TRBJ1-1, is DTGVSQNPRHKITKRGQNVTFRCDPISEHNRLYWYRQTLGQGPEFLTYFQNEAQLEKSRLLSDRFSAERPKGSFSTLEIQRTEQGDSAMYLCASRLGGVSEAFFGQGTRLTVV.

This chain joins TRBV2 and TRBJ2-5, with 9 bases aligning to TRBD2. V was clipped by 9 bases and J by 2 bases; unmatched bases: 13. The CDR3 contains 16 residues. The germline V gene has CDR1 SNHLY and CDR2 FYNNEI. This CDR3 reads CARNEVSGGRQETQYF. In nucleotides, the CDR3 is TGTGCCAGAAATGAGGTTAGCGGGGGAAGACAAGAGACCCAGTACTTC.

The J gene is TRBJ1-2, the V gene TRBV10-2; the match to TRBD1 covers 9 bases. This CDR3 is built from 12 residues. In germline, CDR1 is WSHSY, CDR2 SAAADI. V shed 8 bases and J 8 bases; nucleotides not matched to a gene: 6. Here the CDR3 DNA reads TGCGCCAGCGCACAGGGGGCTGGAGGCTACACCTTC. It encodes CASAQGAGGYTF.

V usage is TRBV2 and J usage is TRBJ2-7, with 9 bases that match TRBD1. The CDR3 length is 15 residues. Germline V CDR1 and CDR2: SNHLY, FYNNEI. The J segment lost 1 base and the V segment lost 4 bases, leaving 5 bases of the junction unmatched. The CDR3 here is CASSVGTGSSYEQYF. The CDR3 nucleotides are TGTGCCAGCAGTGTGGGGACAGGGTCATCCTACGAGCAGTACTTC.

The gene calls are TRBV7-8 and TRBJ2-2; 7 bases match TRBD2. Germline trimming cut 8 bases from V and 4 bases from J; bases unmatched to any gene: 7. Looked up from germline, CDR1 is SGHVS and CDR2 is FQNEAQ. The CDR3 is 14 amino acids. The DNA for the CDR3 is TGTGCCAGCCCCGCAGCGGGGACCACCGGGGAGCTGTTTTTT. It specifies CASPAAGTTGELFF.

The chain uses TRBV5-1 and TRBJ2-5; a weak D match, TRBD2 (6 bases). From germline, CDR1 is SGHRS and CDR2 YFSETQ. Trimming left V 0 bases short and J 5 bases short, with 11 bases between. The CDR3 is 14 residues long. The CDR3 coding sequence is TGCGCCAGCAGCTTGGCAGGGAGGAGGGAGACCCAGTACTTC. This translates into CASSLAGRRETQYF.

The chain combines TRBV4-2 with TRBJ2-5, with TRBD2 matching over 7 bases. Germline V CDR1 and CDR2: LGHNA, YNFKEQ. The CDR3 sequence is 14 residues long. Unmatched junction bases numbered 3, after V lost 4 bases and J lost 1 base. CDR3 in DNA: TGTGCCAGCAGCCGCGGGGGAACCCAAGAGACCCAGTACTTC. Translation gives CASSRGGTQETQYF.

CDR3 in amino acids: CASSEWASTEAFF. The CDR3 DNA is TGCGCCAGCAGTGAGTGGGCAAGCACTGAAGCTTTCTTT. The chain has TRBV10-2 and TRBJ1-1; D remains ambiguous. Trimming took 1 base from V and 4 from J, leaving 7 bases between them. The CDR3 consists of 13 residues. Germline V CDR1 and CDR2: WSHSY, SAAADI.

This sequence joins TRBV4-1 and TRBJ1-4; D unclear. CDR1 is MGHRA and CDR2 is YSYEKL in the germline V gene. The CDR3 runs to 15 residues. Trimming shortened V by 1 base and J by 0 bases, and 6 bases separated the two germline ends. The CDR3 nucleotides read TGCGCCAGCAGCCAAGGTTCAGCAACTAATGAAAAACTGTTTTTT. This translates into CASSQGSATNEKLFF.

This clone was counted once. The chain links TRBV6-5 to TRBJ2-7; the D gene is possibly TRBD1 (6 bases). CDR3 length: 13 amino acids. Looked up from germline, CDR1 is MNHEY and CDR2 is SVGAGI. V was clipped by 6 bases and J by 2 bases, with 11 bases between them. The CDR3 bases are TGTGCCAGCAGCACGGACAGAACCTACGAGCAGTACTTC. Amino acid sequence: CASSTDRTYEQYF.

This chain connects TRBV3-1 (or the pseudogene TRBV3-2) to TRBJ1-2; no definite D call. The germline V gene has CDR1 LGHDT and CDR2 YNNKEL (reference sequence). CDR3 length equals 13 residues. Trimming shortened V by 4 bases and J by 5 bases, and 11 bases separated the two germline ends. The CDR3 protein is CASSPDPTYGYTF. The CDR3 bases are TGTGCCAGCAGCCCAGACCCTACTTATGGCTACACCTTC.

In its sample, this clone was seen once. The V call is TRBV6-5, the J call TRBJ1-6; 7 bases align to TRBD1. Per germline, CDR1 MNHEY and CDR2 SVGAGI. The CDR3 is made up of 13 amino acids. J was trimmed by 7 bases and V by 7 bases; bases with no gene match: 4. CDR3 bases: TGTGCCAGCAATAGACAGGGAAATTCACCCCTCCACTTT. Residues: CASNRQGNSPLHF.

The chain carries TRBV7-2 and TRBJ2-2; 9 bases align to TRBD1. The germline gives CDR1 SGHTA, CDR2 FQGNSA. The CDR3 is 14 amino acids. J gave up 8 bases and V 1 base, and 2 bases lay outside the gene matches. CDR3 region: CASSLEQGAGELFF. In DNA, the CDR3 is TGTGCCAGCAGCTTAGAACAGGGGGCGGGGGAGCTGTTTTTT.

The V gene is TRBV5-1, the J gene TRBJ2-7; D is possibly TRBD1 (5 bases). CDR1 SGHRS and CDR2 YFSETQ come from the germline V gene. The CDR3 runs to 13 residues. V shed 2 bases and J shed 2 bases, with 8 bases lying between them. Here the CDR3 reads CASSFDSTYEQYF. CDR3 coding DNA: TGCGCCAGCAGCTTTGACAGTACCTACGAGCAGTACTTC.

The chain joins TRBV7-9 to TRBJ1-6; D unresolved. The CDR3 runs to 16 residues. In germline, CDR1 is SEHNR, CDR2 FQNEAQ (reference sequence). V was clipped by 4 bases and J by 5 bases, with 15 bases between them. As DNA, the CDR3 is TGTGCCAGCAGCTCCGCCCGAGGGAGGGATAATTCACCCCTCCACTTT. Its protein product is CASSSARGRDNSPLHF.